This entry features one T cell receptor beta chain sequence. Its target is unknown. This entry is derived from a study of shared clonotypes between healthy human individuals. Across the whole study: Participating donors consisted of a couple of women and a few men aged 18 to 49. Study-wide results and limits: It was the non-shared clonotypes that had lower generation probabilities than clonotypes shared by all four donors.

Germline lookup yields CDR1 ENHRY and CDR2 SYGVKD. This CDR3 region has 13 residues. The V and J ends lost 6 bases and 10 bases respectively, with 15 bases between them. It was around 190 ng DNA, 25,000 to 35,000 T cell genomes, that sorted-subset replicate PCRs used. Method: immunoSEQ multiplex PCR; TCRdb's copy keeps in-frame clones and lacks some. The sample holds just over 2,000,000 clones, 85% to 95% seen once. The TCR comes from a man aged 18 to 30 in good health. The specimen was naive CD4+ T cells sorted from blood. The subset was: CD45RA+ positively selected. This chain joins TRBV10-3 and TRBJ1-4; no definite D call. The CDR3 DNA reads TGTGCCATCAGCGACAATATCGACGGAAAACTGTTTTTT. It yields the protein CAISDNIDGKLFF.